The 11 T cell receptor beta chains below all came from one sample that was sequenced in a study of blood T cell repertoires in COVID-19. The table came from immunoSEQ multiplex PCR; TCRdb's copy has only in-frame clones and leaves some out. The sample holds 50,000 to 70,000 clones; about 90% are singletons and the top ten take around 8%. The specimen was peripheral blood. The receptors were sampled from a human donor with active COVID-19. The donor label of this sample is uncertain.

The V and J genes are TRBV3-1 (or the pseudogene TRBV3-2) and TRBJ1-3; D gene uncertain. The CDR3 extends over 16 amino acids. V was clipped by 4 bases and J by 7 bases, with 20 bases between them. Germline lookup yields CDR1 LGHDT and CDR2 YNNKEL (reference sequence). The CDR3 nucleotides are TGTGCCAGCAGCCGCTTCGCCAGTGCTTCTTTTAACACCATATATTTT. Its translation is CASSRFASASFNTIYF.

The chain links TRBV4-1 to TRBJ1-2; the D gene is possibly TRBD1 (5 bases). V lost 0 bases, J lost 0 bases, and 8 bases lay in between. From germline, CDR1 is MGHRA and CDR2 YSYEKL. The CDR3 has 15 residues. As DNA, the CDR3 is TGCGCCAGCAGCCAAGAGGACAAAGCTAACTATGGCTACACCTTC. Translating gives CASSQEDKANYGYTF.

This clone was seen only once. The chain recombines TRBV2 with TRBJ2-2; 7 nucleotides align to TRBD2. Germline lookup yields CDR1 SNHLY and CDR2 FYNNEI. The junction had 9 bases not matched to a gene; V was cut back by 5 bases and J by 3 bases. CDR3 length: 16 amino acids. DNA for the CDR3: TGTGCCAGCAGTCCTATGGCCGCGGGGGACACCGGGGAGCTGTTTTTT. It encodes CASSPMAAGDTGELFF.

The V and J genes are TRBV20-1 and TRBJ2-7; TRBD1 agrees at 8 bases. Germline CDR1 DFQATT, CDR2 SNEGSKA (reference sequence). The CDR3 is made up of 15 amino acids. The V segment lost 3 bases and the J segment 6 bases; nucleotides outside the gene matches: 13. DNA for the CDR3: TGCAGTGCTAGTCGCGTCGACAGGGGTGCACCCGAGCAGTACTTC. Amino acids: CSASRVDRGAPEQYF.

This chain connects TRBV9 to TRBJ2-7, with 7 bases aligning to TRBD1. This CDR3 comprises 14 residues. Germline values: CDR1 SGDLS, CDR2 YYNGEE. V trimming: 4 bases; J trimming: 2 bases; junction bases outside the gene matches: 6. Here the CDR3 DNA reads TGTGCCAGCAGCATGGGACAGCAGACCTACGAGCAGTACTTC. It encodes CASSMGQQTYEQYF.

The chain couples TRBV4-3 to TRBJ1-4; no reliable D call. The CDR3 runs to 16 residues. CDR1 and CDR2 from the germline V gene are LGHNA and YSLEER. Trimming took 0 bases from V and 4 from J, leaving 12 bases between them. CDR3 DNA: TGCGCCAGCAGCCAAGATAGGAGCAGAATTAATGAAAAACTGTTTTTT. Protein sequence: CASSQDRSRINEKLFF.

The V and J genes are TRBV29-1 and TRBJ2-7, with 14 bases fitting TRBD2. This CDR3 region has 14 residues. The germline CDR1 and CDR2 sequences are SQVTM and ANQGSEA. Losses at the gene ends were 7 bases for V and 2 bases for J; bases not matched to a gene: 4. The CDR3 DNA reads TGCAGCGAGGGACTAGCGGGAGTTACCTACGAGCAGTACTTC. Encoded protein: CSEGLAGVTYEQYF.

The V and J genes are TRBV5-1 and TRBJ1-2, with 7 bases matching TRBD1. The CDR3 sequence is 15 residues long. The germline V gene has CDR1 SGHRS and CDR2 YFSETQ. V lost 0 bases to trimming and J lost 5 bases; unmatched junction nucleotides: 7. CDR3 nucleotides: TGCGCCAGCAGCTTGGAGGGGACAGCCCTTTATGGCTACACCTTC. Its translation is CASSLEGTALYGYTF. Together with reference TRBV5-1 and TRBJ1-2, the CDR3 gives the full variable domain: KAGVTQTPRYLIKTRGQQVTLSCSPISGHRSVSWYQQTPGQGLQFLFEYFSETQRNKGNFPGRFSGRQFSNSRSEMNVSTLELGDSALYLCASSLEGTALYGYTFGSGTRLTVV.

This clone was recorded only once. This chain joins TRBV30 and TRBJ1-1, with D possibly TRBD1 on 5 matching bases. The CDR3 is made up of 12 amino acids. The V end lost 1 base, the J end lost 4 bases, and 7 bases lay between the germline ends. The germline CDR1 and CDR2 sequences are GTSNPN and SVGIG (reference sequence). CDR3 residues: CAWSGTPTEAFF. CDR3 sequence (DNA): TGTGCCTGGAGTGGGACACCCACTGAAGCTTTCTTT.

J is TRBJ2-1 and V is TRBV7-6; D is unclear. The CDR3 is made up of 14 amino acids. V lost 0 bases to trimming and J lost 0 bases, with 3 bases between them. Germline V CDR1 and CDR2: SGHVS, FNYEAQ. The CDR3 sequence: CASSLAGSYNEQFF. In nucleotides, the CDR3 is TGTGCCAGCAGCTTAGCCGGCTCCTACAATGAGCAGTTCTTC.

The chain recombines TRBV6-5 with TRBJ2-7; D ambiguous. V lost 2 bases to trimming and J lost 3 bases, with 11 bases between them. The CDR3 totals 14 residues. Germline V gives CDR1 MNHEY, CDR2 SVGAGI. The CDR3 nucleotides read TGTGCCAGCAGTTACGTTGGAGCCTTCTACGAGCAGTACTTC. Protein sequence: CASSYVGAFYEQYF.